These T cell receptor beta chains were read from a single sample in a study of CD8 T cells in ankylosing spondylitis. From the 5' RACE reads, TCRdb called clonotypes with MiXCR, one entry per CDR3 protein. The sample has 37,000 or so distinct CDR3 sequences, about 15% seen once. Sequencing used blood. The receptors stem from a male donor with ankylosing spondylitis or in good health (not recorded which). Both conserved end residues are part of each CDR3. D genes are given only for firm matches. Rows give clone size only sometimes, using once, few, many, or a class for an expanded clone.

d_gene	abundance	v_gene	j_gene	CDR3aa	CDR3nt
TRBD1	many	TRBV7-9	TRBJ2-3	CASSLGQGGTDTQYF	TGTGCCAGCAGCTTAGGACAGGGCGGCACAGATACGCAGTATTTT
-	-	TRBV6-5	TRBJ2-2	CASGLRGTGELFF	TGTGCCAGCGGCTTGAGGGGCACCGGGGAGCTGTTTTTT
TRBD1	-	TRBV4-3	TRBJ2-5	CASSQTGTGYQETQYF	TGCGCCAGCAGCCAGACCGGGACAGGGTACCAAGAGACCCAGTACTTC
TRBD1	few	TRBV3-1	TRBJ1-4	CASSQVKGAGEKLFF	TGTGCCAGCAGCCAAGTTAAGGGGGCGGGAGAAAAACTGTTTTTT
-	few	TRBV20-1	TRBJ2-2	CSAKKGLDTGELFF	TGCAGTGCCAAAAAGGGACTGGACACCGGGGAGCTGTTTTTT
-	-	TRBV7-3	TRBJ1-1	CASSLNAGMNTEAFF	TGTGCCAGCAGCTTAAATGCAGGCATGAACACTGAAGCTTTCTTT
TRBD2	many	TRBV29-1	TRBJ2-1	CSVEGGSGRAYEQFF	TGCAGCGTTGAAGGTGGCAGCGGGAGGGCCTATGAGCAGTTCTTC
-	few	TRBV5-1	TRBJ2-3	CASSLAPKPTDTQYF	TGCGCCAGCAGCTTGGCTCCGAAACCCACAGATACGCAGTATTTT
-	few	TRBV7-6	TRBJ2-1	CASSPAVSYNEQFF	TGTGCCAGCAGCCCAGCCGTGTCCTACAATGAGCAGTTCTTC
TRBD2	many	TRBV20-1	TRBJ2-3	CSASSGRAMDTQYF	TGCAGTGCTAGTAGCGGGAGGGCCATGGATACGCAGTATTTT
-	-	TRBV7-2	TRBJ2-7	CASSYDTYEQYF	TGTGCCAGCAGCTACGACACCTACGAGCAGTACTTC
TRBD1	-	TRBV16	TRBJ1-4	CASSWDSRNEKLFF	TGTGCCAGCAGCTGGGACAGTCGGAATGAAAAACTGTTTTTT
TRBD1	few	TRBV6-5	TRBJ1-4	CASSRGTGEKLFF	TGTGCCAGCAGCAGGGGGACAGGTGAAAAACTGTTTTTT
-	-	TRBV28	TRBJ2-7	CASRRTGNREQYF	TGTGCCAGCAGACGAACAGGGAATCGGGAGCAGTACTTC
TRBD1	-	TRBV27	TRBJ2-3	CASSSDTGTGDDTQYF	TGTGCCAGCAGTTCCGACACCGGGACAGGGGATGATACGCAGTATTTT
-	-	TRBV12-3/TRBV12-4	TRBJ2-1	CASSFGAGEQFF	TGTGCCAGCAGCTTTGGGGCAGGTGAGCAGTTCTTC
-	few	TRBV4-3	TRBJ2-7	CASSSFGPPHEQYF	TGCGCCAGCAGCAGCTTCGGGCCTCCCCACGAGCAGTACTTC
-	many	TRBV20-1	TRBJ2-7	CSAQIGDWIYEQYF	TGCAGTGCTCAAATAGGGGATTGGATCTACGAGCAGTACTTC
-	once	TRBV28	TRBJ2-5	CASSLGQTETQYF	TGTGCCAGCAGTTTAGGGCAGACGGAGACCCAGTACTTC
-	-	TRBV7-9	TRBJ2-3	CASSYSGASTDTQYF	TGTGCCAGCAGCTACTCGGGGGCCAGCACAGATACGCAGTATTTT
-	few	TRBV12-3/TRBV12-4	TRBJ2-2	CASSLQGTHTGELFF	TGTGCCAGCAGTTTACAGGGAACCCACACCGGGGAGCTGTTTTTT
-	-	TRBV10-3	TRBJ2-3	CAISVRESGADTQYF	TGTGCCATCAGTGTACGGGAGAGTGGGGCAGATACGCAGTATTTT
-	few	TRBV20-1	TRBJ2-7	CSATGEGYEQYF	TGCAGTGCTACAGGGGAAGGCTACGAGCAGTACTTC
-	few	TRBV28	TRBJ2-5	CASSSPPETQYF	TGTGCCAGCAGTTCGCCCCCAGAGACCCAGTACTTC
TRBD2	-	TRBV29-1	TRBJ2-1	CSVGREAGGLSYNEQFF	TGCAGCGTGGGGCGAGAAGCGGGAGGGTTGTCCTACAATGAGCAGTTCTTC
-	many	TRBV12-3/TRBV12-4	TRBJ2-2	CASRWGGELFF	TGTGCCAGCCGCTGGGGAGGGGAGCTGTTTTTT
TRBD2	-	TRBV6-2/TRBV6-3	TRBJ2-7	CASSERGPVYEQYF	TGTGCCAGCAGCGAGCGGGGGCCGGTCTACGAGCAGTACTTC
-	-	TRBV14	TRBJ2-5	CASSQSWETQYF	TGTGCCAGCAGCCAATCGTGGGAGACCCAGTACTTC
-	-	TRBV5-1	TRBJ2-5	CASSHRGGPETQYF	TGCGCCAGCAGTCATCGCGGGGGCCCAGAGACCCAGTACTTC
-	many	TRBV7-2	TRBJ2-3	CASSLLTSTDTQYF	TGTGCCAGCAGCTTACTAACTAGCACAGATACGCAGTATTTT
-	-	TRBV12-3/TRBV12-4	TRBJ1-1	CASSSSVNTEAFF	TGTGCCAGCAGTAGTTCGGTGAACACTGAAGCTTTCTTT
TRBD1	few	TRBV2	TRBJ2-7	CASSGQGAGSYEQYF	TGTGCCAGCAGTGGGCAGGGGGCTGGGTCCTACGAGCAGTACTTC
TRBD2	-	TRBV12-3/TRBV12-4	TRBJ2-1	CASKGTSGFEEQFF	TGTGCCAGCAAAGGGACTAGCGGCTTTGAGGAGCAGTTCTTC
TRBD2	-	TRBV12-3/TRBV12-4	TRBJ2-3	CASSSGNTPDTQYF	TGTGCCAGCAGCAGCGGGAATACCCCGGATACGCAGTATTTT
-	few	TRBV6-2/TRBV6-3	TRBJ1-1	CASSQAGTGTEAFF	TGTGCCAGCAGTCAAGCCGGGACGGGCACTGAAGCTTTCTTT
TRBD2	few	TRBV28	TRBJ2-1	CASSLSPSGTYNEQFF	TGTGCCAGCAGTTTATCCCCTAGCGGGACCTACAATGAGCAGTTCTTC
-	-	TRBV28	TRBJ1-4	CASSFGWGLEKLFF	TGTGCCAGCAGTTTTGGGTGGGGGCTTGAAAAACTGTTTTTT
TRBD1	-	TRBV6-1	TRBJ2-2	CASSVRDRATGELFF	TGTGCCAGCAGTGTACGGGACAGGGCTACCGGGGAGCTGTTTTTT
TRBD1	few	TRBV20-1	TRBJ2-7	CSASDRAYEQYF	TGCAGTGCTTCGGACAGGGCCTACGAGCAGTACTTC
-	-	TRBV28	TRBJ2-3	CASSLRPGGRSTQYF	TGTGCCAGCAGTTTAAGGCCCGGGGGTAGGAGTACGCAGTATTTT
TRBD2	-	TRBV28	TRBJ2-2	CASSLPSGGTGELFF	TGTGCCAGCAGTTTACCTAGCGGGGGGACCGGGGAGCTGTTTTTT
TRBD2	few	TRBV10-3	TRBJ2-1	CASSGSDNEQFF	TGTGCCTCAAGCGGGAGTGACAATGAGCAGTTCTTC
TRBD1	-	TRBV7-9	TRBJ2-6	CASSFGVTGGAGANVLTF	TGTGCCAGCAGCTTCGGGGTGACAGGGGGCGCTGGGGCCAACGTCCTGACTTTC
-	few	TRBV20-1	TRBJ1-4	CSARPLWSSSEKLFF	TGCAGTGCTAGGCCCCTCTGGAGCAGTTCTGAAAAACTGTTTTTT
TRBD1	many	TRBV12-3/TRBV12-4	TRBJ2-2	CASSRTGANTGELFF	TGTGCCAGCAGTAGGACAGGAGCTAACACCGGGGAGCTGTTTTTT
-	few	TRBV6-6	TRBJ1-1	CASSYGTEAFF	TGTGCCAGCAGTTACGGGACTGAAGCTTTCTTT
-	few	TRBV20-1	TRBJ2-1	CSARELSSTYNEQFF	TGCAGTGCTAGGGAACTATCTTCTACCTACAATGAGCAGTTCTTC
TRBD2	-	TRBV29-1	TRBJ2-3	CSVESGGSGIRDTQYF	TGCAGCGTTGAATCTGGGGGTAGCGGGATTAGAGATACGCAGTATTTT